These 2 T cell receptor beta chains were sequenced from one sample in a study of vaccination and CD4 T cells after COVID-19. From the PCR reads, TCRdb called clonotypes with MiXCR, one entry per CDR3 protein. This sample has about 21,000 distinct CDR3 sequences, with under 60% found just once. Sequenced material: CD4+ T cells from blood, taken before SARS-CoV-2 vaccination. All receptors come from a human donor who had recovered from COVID-19.

The chain links TRBV2 to TRBJ1-6; a possible D gene is TRBD1 (5 bases). V was pared by 4 bases and J by 10 bases, with 14 bases between. The CDR3 length is 14 residues. From germline, CDR1 is SNHLY and CDR2 FYNNEI. The CDR3 bases are TGTGCCAGCAGTGTAGGCAGGGTCAGATCACCCCTCCACTTT. This gives the protein CASSVGRVRSPLHF.

On this clonotype: The germline gene is not matched at one end of the junction; a read error may be the cause. The chain carries TRBV7-7 and TRBJ2-3; D might be TRBD2 (6 bases). CDR3 size: 20 residues. The germline gives CDR1 SSHAT, CDR2 FNYEAQ (reference sequence). This CDR3 reads CASSLAPPGVAGLSTDTQYF. CDR3 nucleotide sequence: TGTGCTAGCAGCTTAGCCCCCCCGGGGGTCGCGGGTCTCAGCACAGATACGCAGTATTTT.